These 19 T cell receptor beta chains were sequenced from one sample in a study of blood T cell repertoires in COVID-19. Generated by immunoSEQ multiplex PCR, the TCRdb table keeps only in-frame clones and is missing some. The table shows 55,000 to 65,000 clones, with 75% to 95% occurring only once. The sequencing input was peripheral blood. The origin of the receptors is a woman of 80 years or more with active COVID-19.

V gene TRBV2 combines with J gene TRBJ1-1, with D maybe TRBD1 (6 bases). V lost 8 bases to trimming and J lost 10 bases, with 17 bases between them. Germline values: CDR1 SNHLY, CDR2 FYNNEI. The CDR3 is made up of 12 amino acids. The CDR3 region is CASFGTGPAAFF. The CDR3 DNA follows: TGTGCCAGCTTTGGAACAGGGCCGGCAGCTTTCTTT. Based on the CDR3 plus reference TRBV2 and TRBJ1-1, the full variable domain is EPEVTQTPSHQVTQMGQEVILRCVPISNHLYFYWYRQILGQKVEFLVSFYNNEISEKSEIFDDQFSVERPDGSNFTLKIRSTKLEDSAMYFCASFGTGPAAFFGQGTRLTVV.

CDR3 sequence reads: CASSIRVQGYTGELFF. Written as DNA, the CDR3 is TGTGCCAGTAGTATTCGGGTCCAGGGGTACACCGGGGAGCTGTTTTTT. The chain employs TRBV19 and TRBJ2-2; D is perhaps TRBD1 (6 bases). The CDR3 loop spans 16 amino acids. In germline, CDR1 is LNHDA, CDR2 SQIVND (reference sequence). The germline V and J ends were trimmed by 3 bases and 3 bases, with 14 bases remaining between them.

The CDR3 bases are TGTGCCATCAACGGACAGCCCTATGGCTACACCTTC. Translated: CAINGQPYGYTF. The J gene is TRBJ1-2, the V gene TRBV10-3, with D maybe TRBD1 (6 bases). The CDR3 is 12 amino acids. Germline V CDR1 and CDR2: ENHRY, SYGVKD. V was shortened by 7 bases and J by 4 bases, with 10 bases between the two germline ends.

The V call is TRBV5-1, the J call TRBJ2-5; 8 positions agree with TRBD1. This CDR3 region has 14 residues. The trim removed 7 bases at V and 0 bases at J, leaving 5 bases unmatched. Germline V gene data show CDR1 as SGHRS and CDR2 as YFSETQ. Written as DNA, the CDR3 is TGCGCCAGCCAGGACAGGGCTAACCAAGAGACCCAGTACTTC. As protein: CASQDRANQETQYF.

The CDR3 DNA is TGTGCCAGCAACCTTAGGGGCCGGGTGTCCCCCTCCTACGAGCAGTACGTC. Encoded protein: CASNLRGRVSPSYEQYV. This sequence joins TRBV27 and TRBJ2-7; tentatively, D is TRBD1 (5 bases). This CDR3 has 17 amino acids. The germline gives CDR1 MNHEY, CDR2 SMNVEV (reference sequence). Trimming took off 7 bases at V and 0 bases at J, with 22 bases between the two ends.

This chain uses TRBV28 with TRBJ2-7; D is perhaps TRBD2 (6 bases). CDR3 length equals 13 residues. Germline lookup yields CDR1 MDHEN and CDR2 SYDVKM. V gave up 6 bases and J gave up 6 bases, with 15 bases separating them. Here the CDR3 reads CASRSPGVGEQYF. CDR3 DNA: TGTGCCAGCAGGTCACCGGGGGTGGGCGAGCAGTACTTC. Together with reference TRBV28 and TRBJ2-7, the CDR3 gives the full variable domain: DVKVTQSSRYLVKRTGEKVFLECVQDMDHENMFWYRQDPGLGLRLIYFSYDVKMKEKGDIPEGYSVSREKKERFSLILESASTNQTSMYLCASRSPGVGEQYFGPGTRLTVT.

This chain links TRBV6-1 with TRBJ1-2; TRBD1 might be the D (5 bases). Trimming removed 2 bases at V and 8 bases at J, with 15 bases between. The length of the CDR3 is 14 residues. The germline CDR1 and CDR2 sequences are MNHNS and SASEGT. DNA of the CDR3: TGTGCCAGCAGTGAAATGGGGGGGACTTACGGCTACACCTTC. Its protein product is CASSEMGGTYGYTF.

The J gene is TRBJ1-2, the V gene TRBV19; 7 nucleotides align to TRBD1. This CDR3 has 17 residues. Trimming removed 4 bases from V and 5 bases from J; junction bases left unmatched: 16. Germline CDR1 reads LNHDA; CDR2 reads SQIVND (reference sequence). The CDR3 bases are TGTGCCAGTAGTAGAAGACCCTTAACAGGGGAGTGGTATGGCTACACCTTC. Encoded protein: CASSRRPLTGEWYGYTF.

This chain connects TRBV29-1 to TRBJ1-3, with 7 positions matching TRBD1. This CDR3 contains 14 residues. The V gene end was trimmed by 3 bases and the J gene end by 2 bases; junction bases not matched to a gene: 4. Germline CDR1 and CDR2: SQVTM and ANQGSEA. The CDR3 region has the DNA TGCAGCGTTGACACCGACAGGGCTGGAAACACCATATATTTT. It codes for CSVDTDRAGNTIYF. The variable domain in full, completed from reference TRBV29-1 and TRBJ1-3, reads SAVISQKPSRDICQRGTSLTIQCQVDSQVTMMFWYRQQPGQSLTLIATANQGSEATYESGFVIDKFPISRPNLTFSTLTVSNMSPEDSSIYLCSVDTDRAGNTIYFGEGSWLTVV.

The table lists this clone with a count of one. V is TRBV11-3 and J is TRBJ2-3, with TRBD2 matching 13 bases. Germline V gives CDR1 SGHNT, CDR2 YENEEA. V trimming: 6 bases; J trimming: 3 bases; junction bases outside the gene matches: 9. The CDR3 has 17 residues. Here the CDR3 reads CASRCRLAGGWTDTQYF. The CDR3 nucleotides read TGTGCCAGCAGGTGCAGACTAGCGGGGGGCTGGACAGATACGCAGTATTTT. The variable domain in full, with the rest retrieved from reference TRBV11-3 and TRBJ2-3, is EAGVVQSPRYKIIEKKQPVAFWCNPISGHNTLYWYLQNLGQGPELLIRYENEEAVDDSQLPKDRFSAERLKGVDSTLKIQPAELGDSAVYLCASRCRLAGGWTDTQYFGPGTRLTVL.

The rearrangement joins TRBV6-5 to TRBJ2-7; 9 bases line up with TRBD1. The CDR3 length is 14 residues. Trimming removed 4 bases from V and 3 bases from J; junction bases left unmatched: 4. Germline V gene data show CDR1 as MNHEY and CDR2 as SVGAGI. This chain's CDR3 is CASSSGTGSYEQYF. The CDR3 coding sequence is TGTGCCAGCAGTTCCGGGACAGGGAGCTACGAGCAGTACTTC.

The gene calls are TRBV24-1 and TRBJ2-2; D is possibly TRBD2 (5 bases). Germline V gives CDR1 KGHDR, CDR2 SFDVKD. The V end was cut by 0 bases, the J end by 1 base, with 5 bases between. The CDR3 is made up of 15 amino acids. As DNA, the CDR3 is TGTGCCACCAGTGATTTGCGGGGGAACACCGGGGAGCTGTTTTTT. It translates to CATSDLRGNTGELFF.

This chain joins TRBV20-1 and TRBJ2-7; tentatively, D is TRBD1 (6 bases). The length of the CDR3 is 11 residues. V was shortened by 6 bases and J by 4 bases, with 10 bases between the two germline ends. Germline lookup yields CDR1 DFQATT and CDR2 SNEGSKA (reference sequence). The CDR3 region has the DNA TGCAGTGCCGTACAGGGTTACGAGCAGTACTTC. Protein sequence: CSAVQGYEQYF.

This chain links TRBV7-9 with TRBJ2-7; possibly TRBD1 for D (6 bases). Germline V lookup: CDR1 SEHNR, CDR2 FQNEAQ (reference sequence). CDR3 length equals 15 residues. Trimming left V 5 bases short and J 3 bases short, with 17 bases between. The CDR3 nucleotides are TGTGCCAGCAGCCAACTCCGGGACACCAACTACGAGCAGTACTTC. It yields the protein CASSQLRDTNYEQYF.

V gene TRBV29-1 combines with J gene TRBJ2-1; D may be TRBD1 (5 bases). The length of the CDR3 is 13 residues. Trimming left V 6 bases short and J 1 base short, with 10 bases between. In germline, CDR1 is SQVTM, CDR2 ANQGSEA. The CDR3 DNA follows: TGCAGCGTAACCCGACAGTCCTACAATGAGCAGTTCTTC. The encoded protein is CSVTRQSYNEQFF.

J is TRBJ1-5 and V is TRBV7-9, with a weak D call TRBD1 (6 bases). V was pared by 1 base and J by 6 bases, with 10 bases between. CDR1 is SEHNR and CDR2 is FQNEAQ in the germline V gene (reference sequence). The CDR3 length is 14 residues. CDR3 residues: CASSLEGGGQPQHF. The CDR3 DNA reads TGTGCCAGCAGCTTAGAAGGGGGGGGTCAGCCCCAGCATTTT.

The J gene is TRBJ2-7, the V gene TRBV2; the D is unclear. CDR3 length: 14 residues. Germline CDR1 and CDR2: SNHLY and FYNNEI. V was pared by 4 bases and J by 0 bases, with 10 bases between. The DNA of the CDR3 is TGTGCCAGCAGTGTGAGCCTCAACTCCTACGAGCAGTACTTC. Translation gives CASSVSLNSYEQYF. Drawing the rest from reference TRBV2 and TRBJ2-7, the complete variable domain is EPEVTQTPSHQVTQMGQEVILRCVPISNHLYFYWYRQILGQKVEFLVSFYNNEISEKSEIFDDQFSVERPDGSNFTLKIRSTKLEDSAMYFCASSVSLNSYEQYFGPGTRLTVT.

This clone was recorded once. The chain recombines TRBV5-6 with TRBJ2-1; D may be TRBD2 (7 bases). V lost 5 bases, J lost 5 bases, and 17 bases lay in between. There are 15 residues in the CDR3. The germline CDR1 and CDR2 sequences are SGHDT and YYEEEE. The CDR3 coding sequence is TGTGCCAGCAGTCTCGGGGGGCGGAGCGACAATGAGCAGTTCTTC. This encodes CASSLGGRSDNEQFF.

This chain joins TRBV5-4 and TRBJ2-5; 9 bases match TRBD1. Germline trimming cut 1 base from V and 2 bases from J; bases unmatched to any gene: 6. The CDR3 covers 16 residues. Germline CDR1 is SGHNT and CDR2 is YYREEE (reference sequence). CDR3 amino acids: CASSLWGTGKQETQYF. Written as DNA, the CDR3 is TGTGCCAGCAGCTTGTGGGGGACAGGGAAACAAGAGACCCAGTACTTC.